The clone carrying this T cell receptor (beta chain) was seen at least ten times. The data derive from a study of blood T cell repertoires in COVID-19. Study-wide background: The United States, Italy and Spain provided the acute and convalescent COVID-19 samples. Nucleic acid was either cDNA or gDNA, and it came from T cells, B-cell-depleted T cells, or PBMCs.

The trim removed 2 bases at V and 10 bases at J, leaving 9 bases unmatched. Looked up from germline, CDR1 is SGHRS and CDR2 is YFSETQ. There are 16 residues in the CDR3. As processed by the authors: Reference gene primer amplification gave nucleated cell count estimates. Repertoires were generated with immunoSEQ multiplex PCR, while TCRdb's copy carries only in-frame clones and drops some. V and J calls and clone size come straight from that table; D and trimming were deduced from the DNA. The data hold about 130,000 clones, with around 77% observed a single time. The chain is built from TRBV5-1 and TRBJ2-1, with 13 bases matching TRBD2. This clonotype originated in a human donor in a cohort sampled during active COVID-19. Sequences were obtained from peripheral blood. CDR3 sequence (DNA): TGCGCCAGCAGCTTTCAGAGACTAGCGGGGGGCCGGGAGCAGTTCTTC. This translates into CASSFQRLAGGREQFF.